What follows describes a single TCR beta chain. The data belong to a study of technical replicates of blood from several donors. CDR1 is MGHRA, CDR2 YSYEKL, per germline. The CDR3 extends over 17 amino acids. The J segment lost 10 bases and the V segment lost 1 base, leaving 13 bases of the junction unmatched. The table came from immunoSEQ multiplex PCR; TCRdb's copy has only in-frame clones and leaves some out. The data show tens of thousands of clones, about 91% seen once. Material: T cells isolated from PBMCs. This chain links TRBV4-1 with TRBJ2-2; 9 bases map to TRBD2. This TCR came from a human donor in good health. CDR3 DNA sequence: TGCGCCAGCAGCCAAGGGCGGGGGGGGAAACGGGTGGAGGAGCTGTTTTTT. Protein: CASSQGRGGKRVEELFF.